This record concerns one T cell receptor (beta chain) sequence. This sample stems from a study of blood T cell repertoires in COVID-19. Looking at the study overall: Nucleic acid was either cDNA or gDNA, and it came from T cells, B-cell-depleted T cells, or PBMCs.

The ends were cut back, 4 bases at V and 0 bases at J, with 7 bases in the middle. CDR3 length: 14 amino acids. Germline CDR1 reads SGHVS; CDR2 reads FQNEAQ. In the original workflow: Nucleated cell counts were estimated from reference gene primer amplification. Repertoires were generated with immunoSEQ multiplex PCR, while TCRdb's copy carries only in-frame clones and drops some. The DNA was the basis for D and trimming; V, J and clone size are from that table. The sample records over 40,000 clones, around 80% being singletons. The TCR was taken from a man aged 35-49 years with acute or convalescent COVID-19. The chain links TRBV7-8 to TRBJ1-5; no reliable D call. The sequencing input was peripheral blood. The CDR3 DNA reads as TGTGCCAGCAGCTCGAGGGTTAGCAATCAGCCCCAGCATTTT. This sequence encodes CASSSRVSNQPQHF.